Presented here are 21 T cell receptor beta chains from one specimen sequenced in a study of T cell responses to AZD1222 COVID-19 vaccine. Method: immunoSEQ multiplex PCR; TCRdb's copy keeps in-frame clones and lacks some. The table lists 140,000 or so clones, approximately 92% of them singletons, with approximately 1.5% in the top ten. Sequenced here: peripheral blood, sampled on day 0 of AZD1222 vaccination. The receptors originated from an adult in good health.

The V and J genes are TRBV5-6 and TRBJ1-1; 8 bases are a match to TRBD1. V shed 0 bases, J shed 5 bases, and the junction held 12 bases outside the gene matches. The length of the CDR3 is 17 residues. The germline V gene encodes CDR1 SGHDT and CDR2 YYEEEE. CDR3 loop: CASSLGGLDREGTEAFF. The CDR3 DNA reads as TGTGCCAGCAGCTTGGGGGGGTTGGACAGGGAAGGAACTGAAGCTTTCTTT.

This clone was seen a single time. The CDR3 nucleotides are TGCAGCGTTGAAGGGGACAGGGGTGGGTACGAGCAGTACTTC. This gives the protein CSVEGDRGGYEQYF. The chain carries TRBV29-1 and TRBJ2-7; the match to TRBD1 covers 10 bases. Germline V lookup: CDR1 SQVTM, CDR2 ANQGSEA. CDR3 size: 14 residues. V was clipped by 1 base and J by 4 bases; unmatched bases: 4.

This clone turned up a few times. This chain joins TRBV6-5 and TRBJ2-7; D not resolved. The CDR3 is 13 amino acids. Germline CDR1 is MNHEY and CDR2 is SVGAGI. Trimming removed 6 bases from V and 5 bases from J, with 14 bases in between. The CDR3 region is CASSRSALNEQYF. The CDR3 region has the DNA TGTGCCAGCAGCCGATCGGCCTTGAACGAGCAGTACTTC.

This sequence joins TRBV6-2 or TRBV6-3 and TRBJ1-1; the D is unclear. The V end was cut by 6 bases, the J end by 1 base, with 6 bases between. Germline CDR1 reads MNHEY; CDR2 reads SVGEGT. This CDR3 contains 12 residues. The CDR3 DNA reads TGTGCCAGCAGCCTGTGGAACACTGAAGCTTTCTTT. Its protein product is CASSLWNTEAFF.

The J gene is TRBJ2-5, the V gene TRBV5-1; 14 bases fit TRBD2. Germline V CDR1 and CDR2: SGHRS, YFSETQ. Unmatched junction bases numbered 5, after V lost 3 bases and J lost 4 bases. The CDR3 consists of 16 residues. The CDR3 loop is CASSSGTSGGPETQYF. CDR3 bases: TGCGCCAGCAGCTCGGGGACTAGCGGGGGCCCAGAGACCCAGTACTTC.

The chain links TRBV4-1 to TRBJ1-5, with D possibly being TRBD1 (5 bases). The germline V gene encodes CDR1 MGHRA and CDR2 YSYEKL. Trimming left V 4 bases short and J 3 bases short, with 10 bases between. The CDR3 covers 14 residues. CDR3 amino acids: CASSPGTFNQPQHF. The CDR3 nucleotides are TGCGCCAGCAGCCCCGGGACGTTCAATCAGCCCCAGCATTTT.

This rearrangement joins TRBV5-1 to TRBJ1-2; no reliable D call. This CDR3 has 13 residues. Trimming cost V 0 bases and J 8 bases, with 11 bases left between them. Germline CDR1 and CDR2: SGHRS and YFSETQ. CDR3 sequence: CASSLGDAAGYTF. The CDR3 DNA reads TGCGCCAGCAGCTTGGGAGATGCAGCCGGCTACACCTTC.

The chain employs TRBV6-5 and TRBJ1-2; D remains unclear. V gave up 4 bases and J gave up 4 bases, with 7 bases separating them. The CDR3 covers 12 residues. Germline CDR1 and CDR2: MNHEY and SVGAGI. The CDR3 DNA sequence: TGTGCCAGCAGTTCCGGGGTCTATGGCTACACCTTC. This sequence encodes CASSSGVYGYTF.

CDR3 sequence reads: CASSKRTLIAKNIQYF. The CDR3 bases are TGTGCCAGCAGTAAAAGGACTTTAATAGCCAAAAACATTCAGTACTTC. V gene TRBV3-1 (or the pseudogene TRBV3-2) combines with J gene TRBJ2-4; perhaps TRBD2 as D (5 bases). Germline V gene sequence: CDR1 LGHDT, CDR2 YNNKEL (reference sequence). The CDR3 is 16 residues long. V was clipped by 6 bases and J by 0 bases, with 15 bases between them.

The CDR3 coding sequence is TGTGCCAGCAGCTTGCTCCCGGCAAGCCGCGAGCAGTACTTC. Translation gives CASSLLPASREQYF. The chain has TRBV13 and TRBJ2-7, with D uncertain. The germline gives CDR1 PRHDT, CDR2 FYEKMQ (reference sequence). The CDR3 consists of 14 residues. V dropped 3 bases and J dropped 6 bases, with 15 bases sitting between them.

The chain recombines TRBV6-1 with TRBJ2-2; the D is unclear. The CDR3 is made up of 14 amino acids. CDR1 MNHNS and CDR2 SASEGT come from the germline V gene. The V gene lost 2 bases and the J gene lost 3 bases, with 7 bases spanning the gap. The CDR3 DNA reads as TGTGCCAGCAGTGAACAGCGCTACACCGGGGAGCTGTTTTTT. Protein product: CASSEQRYTGELFF.

This clone was picked up one time. V usage is TRBV11-2 and J usage is TRBJ2-7; possible D gene TRBD1, 5 bases. This CDR3 is built from 12 residues. The V gene's germline CDR1 is SGHAT and CDR2 FQNNGV. Deletions cut 1 base from V and 6 bases from J, with 7 bases between. CDR3 sequence: CASSLGGGEQYF. The DNA of the CDR3 is TGTGCCAGCAGCTTAGGGGGCGGCGAGCAGTACTTC.

The chain has TRBV4-1 and TRBJ2-7; D is unresolved. The CDR3 is 14 residues long. Trimming pared 2 bases from V and 6 bases from J, leaving 14 bases between. Germline CDR1 and CDR2: MGHRA and YSYEKL. CDR3 protein: CASSQPQTQGEQYF. The CDR3 region has the DNA TGCGCCAGCAGCCAACCGCAGACCCAAGGCGAGCAGTACTTC.

This clone is a singleton in its sample. Here the CDR3 reads CASSPTSGRVYNEQFF. In DNA, the CDR3 is TGCGCCAGCAGCCCAACTAGCGGGAGGGTATACAATGAGCAGTTCTTC. The chain couples TRBV5-1 to TRBJ2-1; TRBD2 matches at 13 bases. V was clipped by 4 bases and J by 4 bases; unmatched bases: 5. This CDR3 region has 16 residues. The germline CDR1 and CDR2 sequences are SGHRS and YFSETQ.

V gene TRBV28 combines with J gene TRBJ1-5, with 8 bases that match TRBD1. Germline trimming cut 4 bases from V and 3 bases from J; bases unmatched to any gene: 5. There are 15 residues in the CDR3. CDR1 and CDR2 (germline): MDHEN, SYDVKM. In DNA, the CDR3 is TGTGCCAGCAGTTCGGCAGGGGGCAACAATCAGCCCCAGCATTTT. As protein: CASSSAGGNNQPQHF.

The chain joins TRBV3-1 (or the pseudogene TRBV3-2) to TRBJ2-5, with 8 bases aligning to TRBD1. From germline, CDR1 is LGHDT and CDR2 YNNKEL (reference sequence). Trimming removed 4 bases from V and 7 bases from J; junction bases left unmatched: 5. This CDR3 comprises 13 residues. The CDR3 DNA reads TGTGCCAGCAGCCCAGGGGGCGCCGGGACCCAGTACTTC. Its protein is CASSPGGAGTQYF.

This clone was seen a single time. The gene calls are TRBV13 and TRBJ2-3; 9 nucleotides agree with TRBD2. Per germline, CDR1 PRHDT and CDR2 FYEKMQ (reference sequence). The CDR3 is made up of 14 amino acids. V was pared by 5 bases and J by 3 bases, with 3 bases of the junction left unmatched. The CDR3 DNA reads TGTGCCAGCAGCGAGACTAGCGGTACAGATACGCAGTATTTT. This encodes CASSETSGTDTQYF. The whole variable domain, filled in from reference TRBV13 and TRBJ2-3, reads AAGVIQSPRHLIKEKRETATLKCYPIPRHDTVYWYQQGPGQDPQFLISFYEKMQSDKGSIPDRFSAQQFSDYHSELNMSSLELGDSALYFCASSETSGTDTQYFGPGTRLTVL.

The rearrangement links TRBV5-1 to TRBJ1-1, with unresolved D. The CDR3 sequence is 15 residues long. Germline V gene data show CDR1 as SGHRS and CDR2 as YFSETQ. V lost 4 bases and J lost 1, with 14 bases in between. The CDR3 coding sequence is TGCGCCAGCAGCATCGACGGCCCACGGAACACTGAAGCTTTCTTT. As protein: CASSIDGPRNTEAFF.

J is TRBJ2-7 and V is TRBV2, with TRBD2 as a possible D gene (6 bases). Trimming cost V 6 bases and J 2 bases, with 14 bases left between them. The CDR3 contains 14 residues. CDR1 SNHLY and CDR2 FYNNEI come from the germline V gene. The CDR3 loop reads CASRDGRGAYEQYF. For the CDR3, the DNA is TGTGCCAGCAGAGACGGGAGAGGGGCCTACGAGCAGTACTTC.

This sequence joins TRBV6-4 and TRBJ2-1; no firm D call. Trimming removed 4 bases from V and 4 bases from J, with 8 bases in between. The germline gives CDR1 MRHNA, CDR2 SNTAGT. The CDR3 has 13 residues. DNA of the CDR3: TGTGCCAGCAGTGCGGACGAGTACAATGAGCAGTTCTTC. This codes for CASSADEYNEQFF.

This clone was counted a single time. This chain connects TRBV18 to TRBJ1-2; TRBD1 agrees at 8 bases. The CDR3 loop spans 15 amino acids. After removal of 1 base from V and 3 bases from J, the junction contained 4 bases not matched to a gene. Germline CDR1 reads KGHSH; CDR2 reads LQKENI. The CDR3 loop is CASSPRTGMDYGYTF. The CDR3 region has the DNA TGTGCCAGCTCACCACGGACAGGGATGGACTATGGCTACACCTTC.